This entry concerns a single T cell receptor beta chain. Its antigen is still unknown. Amplification used 60 Vbeta primers and 13 Jbeta primers. Using immunoSEQ multiplex PCR, the repertoire was profiled, and TCRdb retains in-frame clones only, with some absent. The table records roughly 160,000 clones, approximately 80% of them present only once. Germline V gene lookup returns CDR1 SNHLY and CDR2 FYNNEI. V dropped 9 bases and J dropped 8 bases, with 13 bases sitting between them. This CDR3 has 11 residues. The entry originates in a study of cytomegalovirus exposure and HLA in healthy donors. Findings of the study overall: The study labeled roughly 160 TCR beta chains cytomegalovirus-associated.

Sequenced material: PBMCs. The chain joins TRBV2 to TRBJ1-2; no clear D gene. This receptor was obtained from a man aged 25-45 years in good health and CMV-seropositive. The chain's CDR3 is CARTGWRGYTF. Here the CDR3 DNA reads TGTGCCAGGACGGGGTGGCGAGGCTACACCTTC.